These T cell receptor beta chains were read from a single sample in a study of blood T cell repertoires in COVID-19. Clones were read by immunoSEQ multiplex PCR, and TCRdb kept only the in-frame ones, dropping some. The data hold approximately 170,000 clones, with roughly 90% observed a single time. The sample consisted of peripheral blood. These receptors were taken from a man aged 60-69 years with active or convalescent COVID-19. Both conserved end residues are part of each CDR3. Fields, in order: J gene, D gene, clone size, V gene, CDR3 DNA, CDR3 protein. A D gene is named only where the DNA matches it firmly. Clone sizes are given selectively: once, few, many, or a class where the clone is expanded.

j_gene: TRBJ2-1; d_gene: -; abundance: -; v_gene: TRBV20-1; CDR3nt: TGCAGTGGTCTAGGGGTGAATGAGCAGTTCTTC; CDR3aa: CSGLGVNEQFF
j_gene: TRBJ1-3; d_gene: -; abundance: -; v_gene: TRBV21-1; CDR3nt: TGTGCCGACAGGGACTCTGGAAACACCATATATTTT; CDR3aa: CADRDSGNTIYF
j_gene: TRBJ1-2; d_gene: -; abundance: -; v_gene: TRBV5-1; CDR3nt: TGCGCCAGCAGCTTAGTGGTTAGCGGCTCTCTCACGGCATATGGCTACACCTTC; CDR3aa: CASSLVVSGSLTAYGYTF
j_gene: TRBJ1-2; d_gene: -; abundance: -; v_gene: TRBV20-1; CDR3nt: TGCAGTGCTAGTGTAGGGGACTATGGCTACACCTTC; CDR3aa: CSASVGDYGYTF
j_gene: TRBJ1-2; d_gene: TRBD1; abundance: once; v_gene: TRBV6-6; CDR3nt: TGTGCCAGCAGTTATAGTAGCGACAGGGTCTATGGCTACACCTTC; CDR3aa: CASSYSSDRVYGYTF
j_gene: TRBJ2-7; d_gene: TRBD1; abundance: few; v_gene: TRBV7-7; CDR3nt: TGTGCCAGCAGCAGGGACAGCTCCTACGAGCAGTACTTC; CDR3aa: CASSRDSSYEQYF
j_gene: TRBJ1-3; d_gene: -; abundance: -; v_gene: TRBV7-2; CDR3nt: TGTGCCAGCAGCTTTGGGCGGGTTAATGGAAACACCATATATTTT; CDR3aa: CASSFGRVNGNTIYF
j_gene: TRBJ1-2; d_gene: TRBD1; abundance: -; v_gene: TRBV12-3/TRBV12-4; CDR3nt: TGTGCCAGCAGTCATGACAGGGGGTATGGCTACACCTTC; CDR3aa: CASSHDRGYGYTF
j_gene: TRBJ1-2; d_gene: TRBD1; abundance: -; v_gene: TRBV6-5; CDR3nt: TGTGCCAGCAGCCGACAGGGATCCAACTATGGCTACACCTTC; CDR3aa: CASSRQGSNYGYTF
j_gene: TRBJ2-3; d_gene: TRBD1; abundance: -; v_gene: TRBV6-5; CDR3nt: TGTGCCAGCAGCAGACAGGGGTATTACACAGATACGCAGTATTTT; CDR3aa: CASSRQGYYTDTQYF
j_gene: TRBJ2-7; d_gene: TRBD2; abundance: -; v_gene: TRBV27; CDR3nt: TGTGCCAGCACCCCCCTGGCTAGCGGGGGCCACGAGCAGTACTTC; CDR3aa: CASTPLASGGHEQYF
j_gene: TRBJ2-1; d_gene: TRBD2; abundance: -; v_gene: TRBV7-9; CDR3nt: TGTGCCAGCAGCTTAGAAGGACTAGCGGGATACAATGAGCAGTTCTTC; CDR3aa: CASSLEGLAGYNEQFF
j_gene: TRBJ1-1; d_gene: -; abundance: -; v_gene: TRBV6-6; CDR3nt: TGTGCCAGCAGTTACGGGGGCAACACTGAAGCTTTCTTT; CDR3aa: CASSYGGNTEAFF
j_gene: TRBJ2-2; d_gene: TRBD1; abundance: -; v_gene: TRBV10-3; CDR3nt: TGTGCCATCAGGGCGACAGGGGCGACGAACACCGGGGAGCTGTTTTTT; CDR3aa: CAIRATGATNTGELFF
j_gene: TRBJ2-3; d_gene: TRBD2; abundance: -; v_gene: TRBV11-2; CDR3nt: TGTGCCAGCAGCATTGGACTAGCGGGGAGGGATACGCAGTATTTT; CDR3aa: CASSIGLAGRDTQYF
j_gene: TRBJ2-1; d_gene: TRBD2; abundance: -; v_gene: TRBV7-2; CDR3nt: TGTGCCAGCAGCTTAGATCTAGCGGGGGCCCTTCAGTTCTTC; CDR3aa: CASSLDLAGALQFF